This T cell receptor (beta chain) is from a study of T cells in localized non-small cell lung cancer. Findings of the study overall: Adjacent lung held a median roughly 54 of the top 100 tumor clones.

The CDR3 is made up of 13 amino acids. V dropped 9 bases and J dropped 6; count of bases not matched to a gene: 6. Germline loops: CDR1 LNHDA, CDR2 SQIVND (reference sequence). The table came from immunoSEQ multiplex PCR; TCRdb's copy has only in-frame clones and leaves some out. The sample records about 2,500 clones, about 25% being singletons. Concerning this clone: What it binds is not known.

The TCR sequence derives from a man aged 35-69 years with stage II squamous cell lung carcinoma. The sample here was normal lung tissue next to the tumor, taken before any cancer treatment. The gene calls are TRBV19 and TRBJ2-3; TRBD2 agrees at 10 bases. CDR3 residues: CASRTSGGDTQYF. CDR3 in DNA: TGTGCCAGCCGGACTAGCGGAGGGGATACGCAGTATTTT.